This TCR beta chain appears in the sequencing data of a study of T cell repertoires in cytomegalovirus infection. Looking at the study overall: Indicated by public TCR beta signatures were CMV infection and matching HLA type. Findings and limits, study-wide: Ex vivo, HLA-C-restricted CMV-specific TCR beta clonotypes prevailed over the rest of the response.

This CDR3 has 13 amino acids. Germline CDR1 reads LNHDA; CDR2 reads SQIVND (reference sequence). V was clipped by 0 bases and J by 8 bases, with 8 bases between them. This clonotype was picked up a small number of times. Its antigen is still unknown. TCRdb reprocessed the reads with MiXCR, giving one entry per CDR3 protein. The sample holds around 440,000 distinct CDR3 sequences, approximately 10% seen once. V is TRBV19 and J is TRBJ1-3; D not certain. The sequence came from a human donor in good health (CMV status not recorded). Some clones in this sample may be carry-over from other donors' samples. Sequencing was done on a sample of PBMCs. In DNA form, the CDR3 reads TGTGCCAGTAGTATAGACGACCGAGACACCATATATTTT. Translation gives CASSIDDRDTIYF.